This T cell receptor beta chain stems from a study of T cells in Graves' hyperthyroidism and ophthalmopathy (dated by TCRdb to between 2018 and 2020). About the full investigation: Peripheral blood samples were taken at the time of initial diagnosis, prior to any treatment. To identify TCR V-J signatures that set the groups apart, the researchers used a discovery cohort of about a hundred patients, made up of 40 to 45 with Graves' ophthalmopathy and 57 with stable Graves' hyperthyroidism. Prospective prediction of ophthalmopathy was tested in an independent validation cohort of about 19 hyperthyroidism patients and 15 to 17 patients who later progressed to ophthalmopathy. For training and testing, the roughly 93 patients in the discovery cohort were randomly divided in a 7:3 ratio. In addition, the study compared T-cell repertoires in thyroid tissue and in blood from about 6 Graves' hyperthyroidism patients. Once sampling was done, hyperthyroidism patients were given methimazole at a starting dose of 30 mg daily, whereas ophthalmopathy patients were given high-dose intravenous methylprednisolone. The paper reports TCR Vbeta CDR3 sequencing of some 140 peripheral blood samples: approximately 41 ophthalmopathy, roughly 80 hyperthyroidism and about 17 progressor patients. The paper's findings and limits, for the study overall: Blood samples also contained most of the expanded thyroid clonotypes (frequency above 0.001), which suggests that blood repertoires may reflect thyroid immune responses. In validation, the model predicted progression to ophthalmopathy with about 71% sensitivity and less than 80% specificity, a median of approximately 6.5 months before onset. Ophthalmopathy was separated from stable hyperthyroidism by a 13 V-J signature model, with over 85% sensitivity and about 81% specificity obtained in cross-validation and 80%/75% obtained in testing. No statistical method was used to set the sample size in advance, and investigators knew the group allocation.

This clonotype has just a few counts. Its antigen target is currently unknown. Base qualities were left out, and no much larger clone turns up one base away. The TCR beta CDR3 regions were amplified from the RNA transcripts. A first-round RT-PCR of the TCR CDR3 used the HTBI primer set with the Qiagen OneStep RT-PCR kit. The libraries were constructed in a second round of multiplex PCR and then size-selected and purified. Sequencing of the libraries was done on an Illumina HiSeq2000 using paired-end 100 bp reads. The published analysis was carried out like this. SOAPnuke was used to process the raw data, with reads discarded if the reads contained adapters or uncalled bases, had a mean Phred below 15, or lacked an exact constant-primer or identifier match. COPE v1.2.5 was used to merge high-quality paired reads, and clonotypes were defined as unique nucleotide sequences. MiTCR v1.1 was used to align clonotypes to the IMGT TRBV, TRBD and TRBJ reference segments. Analysis was restricted to V-J combinations with a frequency above 0.0001, which covered 98% to 99.2% of repertoires. A TCS score was defined as the ratio between F50 (clonal expansion) and ExV (chaos), using BLOSUM62-based TCRdist between CDR3 peptides within each V-J. Welch's t-statistics and random forest reduced fewer than 600 V-J features to 10 to 15, which were used in a naive Bayes classifier (R e1071). TCRdb reprocessed the public reads (quality trimming at Q25 with fastp, clone calling with MiXCR) and kept in-frame beta chains. For every CDR3 protein sequence, its rows merge into one entry that carries the most common genes and DNA. For this entry, the V and J calls and clone size follow TCRdb and not the study's own pipeline. The sample data list about 410,000 distinct CDR3 sequences, and roughly 14% of these were observed just once. The ten biggest clones cover roughly 13% of the sample.

Deletion took 8 bases off V and 4 bases off J, with a span of 8 bases between the germline ends. As encoded in the germline V gene, CDR1 is MNHEY while CDR2 is SVGEGT. Spanning cysteine to phenylalanine, the CDR3 consists of 12 amino acids. The sequence is cut down to CDR3 DNA, 36 bases in frame from base 1. In the ophthalmopathy patients, disease was moderately to severely active, with a Clinical Activity Score of 3 or more, a NOSPECS grade of 4 or more, and a duration of less than 3 months. Any patient with an uncontrolled infection, another autoimmune disease, pregnancy or lactation was excluded. Clinical symptoms, serum thyroxine and TRAb, thyroid ultrasound, and orbital computed tomography formed the basis for the diagnoses. Ficoll-Paque density gradient centrifugation was used to isolate PBMCs from about 9 ml of fresh peripheral blood. Total RNA was extracted with Trizol reagent, and quality was checked on an Agilent 2100 Bioanalyzer.

In this chain, TRBV6-2 or TRBV6-3 is recombined with TRBJ2-2; there is no confident call for the D gene. The source of this sequence is a man between 18 and 29 years old with Graves' ophthalmopathy. Sequencing used blood. The DNA reads as follows: TGTGCCAGCGCAGGTCTCACCGGGGAGCTGTTTTTT. The encoded protein is CASAGLTGELFF.